This T cell receptor beta chain was recorded in a study of T-cell memory formation after mild COVID-19. TCRdb reanalysed the 5' RACE reads using MiXCR and keeps one entry per CDR3 protein. The table records 190,000 or so distinct CDR3 sequences, approximately 10% of them present only once. V shed 2 bases and J 2 bases; nucleotides not matched to a gene: 9. CDR1 and CDR2 from the germline V gene are ENHRY and SYGVKD. The CDR3 runs to 17 residues. This receptor was identified in a man between 18 and 35 years old who had mild COVID-19 (a few samples of this study predate the infection). Cell type and time point are not known. The sample taken for sequencing was PBMCs or a T cell subset sorted from them (not recorded which). The rearrangement uses TRBV10-3 and TRBJ2-3; 8 bases agree with TRBD2. The CDR3 region is CAISEGTAGAFTDTQYF. The DNA of the CDR3 is TGTGCCATCAGTGAGGGAACAGCGGGGGCCTTCACAGATACGCAGTATTTT.